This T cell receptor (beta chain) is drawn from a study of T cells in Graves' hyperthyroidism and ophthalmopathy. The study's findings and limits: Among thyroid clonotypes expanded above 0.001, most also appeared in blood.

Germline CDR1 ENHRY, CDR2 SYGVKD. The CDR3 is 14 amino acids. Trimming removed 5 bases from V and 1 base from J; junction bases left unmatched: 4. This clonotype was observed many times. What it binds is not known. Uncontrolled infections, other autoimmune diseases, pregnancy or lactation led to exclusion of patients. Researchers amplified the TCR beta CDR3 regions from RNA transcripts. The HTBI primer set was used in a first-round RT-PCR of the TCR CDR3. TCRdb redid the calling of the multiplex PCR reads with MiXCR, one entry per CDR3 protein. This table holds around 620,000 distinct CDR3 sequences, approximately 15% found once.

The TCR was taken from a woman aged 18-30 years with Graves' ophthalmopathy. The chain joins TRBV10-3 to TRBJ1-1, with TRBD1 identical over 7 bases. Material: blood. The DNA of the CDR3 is TGTGCCATCAGTAGGCAGGGGGAGAACACTGAAGCTTTCTTT. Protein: CAISRQGENTEAFF.